What follows describes a single T cell receptor beta chain. The source of the sample is a study of blood T cell repertoires in COVID-19. Some clones are missing from TCRdb's copy, which holds only in-frame ones; the method was immunoSEQ multiplex PCR. The sample carries a few hundred thousand clones, roughly 87% recorded once. The specimen was PBMCs or T cells enriched from blood (not recorded which). This sequence originates from a woman in her twenties or thirties who had recovered from COVID-19.

The CDR3 DNA follows: TGTGCCAGCAGTATAGCGGGAGGGCCGTATCCGTACTTC. Amino acid sequence: CASSIAGGPYPYF. The chain couples TRBV28 to TRBJ2-4; TRBD2 matches at 11 bases. This CDR3 comprises 13 residues. The germline CDR1 and CDR2 sequences are MDHEN and SYDVKM. V lost 5 bases and J lost 15; bases outside the gene matches: 9.